The 21 T cell receptor beta chains listed next were all sequenced from one sample in a study of T-cell memory formation after mild COVID-19. TCRdb passed the 5' RACE reads through MiXCR, listing each CDR3 protein once. This repertoire shows 300,000 to 400,000 distinct CDR3 sequences, more than 15% found once; its top ten account for 20% to 25%. The sample consisted of PBMCs or a T cell subset sorted from them (not recorded which). These receptors were obtained from a young man who had mild COVID-19 (a few samples of this study predate the infection). Cell type and time point are not known.

The chain recombines TRBV6-5 with TRBJ2-3; 10 bases match TRBD1. Germline V lookup: CDR1 MNHEY, CDR2 SVGAGI. This CDR3 spans 15 amino acids. The junction had 4 bases not matched to a gene; V was cut back by 5 bases and J by 2 bases. CDR3 amino acids: CASSGQGGPTDTQYF. In DNA, the CDR3 is TGTGCCAGCAGTGGACAGGGGGGCCCCACAGATACGCAGTATTTT.

Only a few counts were recorded for this clonotype. V usage is TRBV6-1 and J usage is TRBJ1-5, with D perhaps TRBD1 (5 bases). Germline values: CDR1 MNHNS, CDR2 SASEGT. CDR3 size: 15 residues. Trimming pared 8 bases from V and 2 bases from J, leaving 16 bases between. CDR3 nucleotide sequence: TGTGCCAGCCTTCGGTCAGGGCAAGGCAATCAGCCCCAGCATTTT. Translating gives CASLRSGQGNQPQHF.

V gene TRBV7-2 combines with J gene TRBJ1-6; 8 bases map to TRBD1. The CDR3 spans 13 residues. Germline CDR1 SGHTA, CDR2 FQGNSA. Trimming removed 6 bases from V and 9 bases from J; junction bases left unmatched: 4. In DNA form, the CDR3 reads TGTGCCAGCAGGCAGGGGGCTGTTTCACCCCTCCACTTT. This sequence encodes CASRQGAVSPLHF.

V is TRBV4-1 and J is TRBJ2-1; D gene ambiguous. The CDR3 runs 16 residues. Per the germline V gene, CDR1 is MGHRA and CDR2 is YSYEKL. Trimming took 6 bases from V and 0 from J, leaving 15 bases between them. The DNA for the CDR3 is TGCGCCAGCAGTAAAACGGAGCATAGCTCCTACAATGAGCAGTTCTTC. It is translated as CASSKTEHSSYNEQFF.

This clonotype appeared a few times. The rearrangement uses TRBV9 and TRBJ2-3, with D perhaps given as TRBD1 or TRBD2 (6 bases each). The length of the CDR3 is 16 residues. Germline loops: CDR1 SGDLS, CDR2 YYNGEE. V was clipped by 3 bases and J by 3 bases, with 17 bases between them. The CDR3 protein is CASSASSRGQTDTQYF. The CDR3 DNA is TGTGCCAGCAGCGCCAGCTCCCGGGGGCAGACAGATACGCAGTATTTT.

The chain couples TRBV24-1 to TRBJ2-1; 12 nucleotides line up with TRBD2. The CDR3 has 14 amino acids. CDR1 is KGHDR and CDR2 is SFDVKD in the germline V gene. Trimming removed 4 bases from V and 8 bases from J; junction bases left unmatched: 2. The CDR3 sequence: CATSDTSGGHEQFF. The CDR3 DNA is TGTGCCACCAGTGACACTAGCGGGGGGCATGAGCAGTTCTTC.

There are a few counts of this clonotype. This chain joins TRBV9 and TRBJ2-2; D gene uncertain. Per germline, CDR1 SGDLS and CDR2 YYNGEE. Trimming took 0 bases from V and 2 from J, leaving 17 bases between them. This CDR3 spans 18 amino acids. Written as DNA, the CDR3 is TGTGCCAGCAGCGTAGGGCCCCTGTGGCCCCGCAACACCGGGGAGCTGTTTTTT. Translating gives CASSVGPLWPRNTGELFF.

This clonotype was seen more than once but under ten times. The chain has TRBV19 and TRBJ2-1; possibly TRBD2 for D (6 bases). V was cut by 3 bases and J by 7 bases, with 16 bases left in between. The CDR3 has 15 residues. Germline CDR1 is LNHDA and CDR2 is SQIVND (reference sequence). The CDR3, as DNA: TGTGCCAGTAGTATTTGGCCTCTTGGGGGGAATGAGCAGTTCTTC. Its translation is CASSIWPLGGNEQFF.

The chain has TRBV20-1 and TRBJ2-3; 10 bases are a match to TRBD2. V lost 6 bases, J lost 4 bases, and 16 bases stayed unmatched. This CDR3 spans 17 amino acids. Germline V gene data show CDR1 as DFQATT and CDR2 as SNEGSKA (reference sequence). CDR3 bases: TGCAGTGCGTCTTTGATAGGGAGCGGGGGGGTCGCAGATACGCAGTATTTT. Encoded protein: CSASLIGSGGVADTQYF.

The genes are TRBV2 and TRBJ1-3; tentatively, D is TRBD1 (6 bases). Trimming pared 3 bases from V and 4 bases from J, leaving 16 bases between. The CDR3 contains 16 residues. CDR1 is SNHLY, CDR2 FYNNEI, per germline. CDR3 in amino acids: CASSDHASGDGNTIYF. The CDR3 DNA sequence: TGTGCCAGCAGTGACCACGCCTCAGGGGACGGAAACACCATATATTTT.

This clonotype has at least ten counts. The V gene is TRBV10-2, the J gene TRBJ2-5; D may correspond to TRBD1 or TRBD2 (6 bases each). Germline CDR1 WSHSY, CDR2 SAAADI. The V and J ends lost 3 bases and 5 bases respectively, with 16 bases between them. The CDR3 runs to 15 residues. In nucleotides, the CDR3 is TGCGCCAGCAGTGATTGGGGGGCGTTAGCTGAGACCCAGTACTTC. It translates to CASSDWGALAETQYF.

The chain joins TRBV27 to TRBJ2-5; D uncertain. V was clipped by 2 bases and J by 7 bases, with 11 bases between them. The length of the CDR3 is 13 residues. Germline CDR1 is MNHEY and CDR2 is SMNVEV (reference sequence). The CDR3 DNA is TGTGCCAGCAGTTTAATCCACCTACGGACCCAGTACTTC. It yields the protein CASSLIHLRTQYF.

This clonotype has just a few counts. J is TRBJ1-1 and V is TRBV6-5; possibly TRBD1 for D (6 bases). Trimming removed 2 bases from V and 3 bases from J, with 10 bases in between. The CDR3 has 14 residues. Per the germline V gene, CDR1 is MNHEY and CDR2 is SVGAGI. This chain's CDR3 is CASSYGYRDTEAFF. CDR3 bases: TGTGCCAGCAGTTACGGGTACAGGGACACTGAAGCTTTCTTT.

This clonotype was detected a few times. CDR3 nucleotide sequence: TGTGCCAGCAGTTACTTCCCCCCGGGACAGATTTACAATCAGCCCCAGCATTTT. This encodes CASSYFPPGQIYNQPQHF. The gene calls are TRBV6-5 and TRBJ1-5; 7 nucleotides align to TRBD1. There are 18 residues in the CDR3. Losses at the gene ends were 1 base for V and 3 bases for J; bases not matched to a gene: 12. The germline CDR1 and CDR2 sequences are MNHEY and SVGAGI.

This clonotype came up many times. J is TRBJ2-7 and V is TRBV5-1, with TRBD2 matching over 9 bases. The germline CDR1 and CDR2 sequences are SGHRS and YFSETQ. The CDR3 has 15 amino acids. J was trimmed by 4 bases and V by 2 bases; bases with no gene match: 7. The CDR3 is CASSFSSGGPYEQYF. DNA for the CDR3: TGCGCCAGCAGCTTTAGCAGCGGGGGGCCTTACGAGCAGTACTTC.

This chain links TRBV5-1 with TRBJ2-5, with D perhaps matching TRBD2 (7 bases). V lost 10 bases and J 3 bases, leaving 16 bases between the germline ends. Germline V gives CDR1 SGHRS, CDR2 YFSETQ. The CDR3 length is 13 residues. The CDR3 nucleotides read TGCGCCTGCCAACGGGGGGCCGAAGAGACCCAGTACTTC. Its protein is CACQRGAEETQYF.

The chain recombines TRBV7-6 with TRBJ2-5, with unresolved D. V was clipped by 6 bases and J by 2 bases, with 10 bases between them. The germline V gene encodes CDR1 SGHVS and CDR2 FNYEAQ. The CDR3 contains 13 residues. CDR3 region: CASRSGIQETQYF. As DNA, the CDR3 is TGTGCCAGCAGGTCGGGCATACAAGAGACCCAGTACTTC.

The table lists this clonotype with a few counts. This chain links TRBV7-9 with TRBJ1-6; D perhaps matches TRBD1 (6 bases). The CDR3 covers 13 residues. Trimming pared 1 base from V and 10 bases from J, leaving 8 bases between. Germline loops: CDR1 SEHNR, CDR2 FQNEAQ (reference sequence). The CDR3 sequence is CASSLEGDSPLHF. In DNA, the CDR3 is TGTGCCAGCAGCTTAGAGGGGGACTCACCCCTCCACTTT.

The sample holds a few counts of this clonotype. This chain connects TRBV7-2 to TRBJ1-5; D perhaps matches TRBD1 (6 bases). Trimming pared 5 bases from V and 4 bases from J, leaving 12 bases between. The CDR3 is made up of 14 amino acids. Germline V gene sequence: CDR1 SGHTA, CDR2 FQGNSA. CDR3 DNA: TGTGCCAGCAGCCCCCGCACAGGGAATCAGCCCCAGCATTTT. Translating it yields CASSPRTGNQPQHF.

This clonotype was detected only a few times. The rearrangement joins TRBV21-1 to TRBJ1-5. TRBV21-1 is a pseudogene segment. The CDR3 has 13 residues. CDR3 sequence (DNA): TGTGCCAGCAGCACGAAGGACGGTCAGCCCCAGCATTTT. Residues: CASSTKDGQPQHF.

This clonotype appeared a few times. CDR3 protein: CASKGWSTTSKDIQYF. The CDR3 DNA follows: TGTGCCAGCAAGGGTTGGAGCACCACCTCGAAGGACATTCAGTACTTC. This rearrangement joins TRBV27 to TRBJ2-4; D is ambiguous. This CDR3 has 16 amino acids. Germline V CDR1 and CDR2: MNHEY, SMNVEV (reference sequence). Trimming removed 7 bases from V and 8 bases from J, with 24 bases in between.